This T cell receptor (beta chain) emerged from a study of blood T cell repertoires in COVID-19. Original processing methods: Quantification of nucleated cells was approximated via reference gene primer amplification. Libraries were prepared by immunoSEQ multiplex PCR; TCRdb keeps only in-frame clonotypes and omits some of them. Clone size and the V and J calls come from that table; the DNA yielded D and trimming. Of just over 300,000 clones listed, around 85% are singletons. This TCR derives from a man between 25 and 39 years old who had recovered from COVID-19. What was sequenced was PBMCs or T cells enriched from blood (not recorded which).

The DNA of the CDR3 is TGCGCCAGCAGCCAATTGGACAGATACCCCGCGAACACCGGGGAGCTGTTTTTT. This translates into CASSQLDRYPANTGELFF. The chain has TRBV4-1 and TRBJ2-2, with D tentatively TRBD1 (6 bases). The CDR3 has 18 residues. Trimming took 2 bases from V and 0 from J, leaving 16 bases between them. Germline V CDR1 and CDR2: MGHRA, YSYEKL.